A single sample is the source of the 21 T cell receptor beta chains below, sequenced in a study of early T cells in non-severe SARS-CoV-2 infection. TCRdb reanalysed the 5' RACE reads using MiXCR and keeps one entry per CDR3 protein. The sample has about 69,000 distinct CDR3 sequences; roughly a tenth are singletons. Sequencing was performed on whole blood. The source is an adult who was a healthcare worker with PCR-confirmed SARS-CoV-2 infection or an uninfected control (not recorded which).

About this clonotype itself: Because the CDR3 is missing its conserved closing phenylalanine or tryptophan, this is likely a read error. The limits of the CDR3 on the DNA are not certain, so only TCRdb's listed CDR3 is given. The CDR3 loop is CASSRGGGSGDI. The chain combines TRBV6-2 or TRBV6-3 with TRBJ2-3; the D segment call TRBD1 is taken from the table without a DNA check. Per the germline V gene, CDR1 is MNHEY and CDR2 is SVGEGT. The CDR3 spans 12 amino acids, including both terminal residues.

On this clonotype itself: This may come from a read error, since a much larger clone is one base off. The CDR3: CASSLGASEGDTQYF. The CDR3 bases are TGTGCCAGCAGCCTGGGGGCTAGCGAGGGAGATACGCAGTATTTT. This chain links TRBV11-3 with TRBJ2-3, with D possibly being TRBD1 or TRBD2 (6 bases each). Trimming cost V 5 bases and J 5 bases, with 17 bases left between them. CDR1 is SGHNT, CDR2 YENEEA, per germline. The CDR3 runs to 15 residues.

This chain links TRBV5-1 with TRBJ1-5, with a tentative D call TRBD1 (5 bases). V gave up 0 bases and J gave up 4 bases, with 8 bases separating them. This CDR3 is built from 14 residues. The germline V gene has CDR1 SGHRS and CDR2 YFSETQ. The CDR3: CASSLDGGNQPQHF. DNA of the CDR3: TGCGCCAGCAGCTTGGATGGGGGTAATCAGCCCCAGCATTTT.

This clonotype has a handful of counts. The chain's CDR3 is CASSKTETRDYGYTF. The CDR3 coding sequence is TGTGCCAGTAGTAAGACAGAAACCCGCGACTATGGCTACACCTTC. This sequence joins TRBV19 and TRBJ1-2; perhaps TRBD1 as D (5 bases). Germline CDR1 reads LNHDA; CDR2 reads SQIVND (reference sequence). V lost 4 bases, J lost 3 bases, and 15 bases lay in between. CDR3 length equals 15 residues.

The chain recombines TRBV19 with TRBJ2-2, with unresolved D. The CDR3 loop spans 14 amino acids. CDR1 LNHDA and CDR2 SQIVND come from the germline V gene (reference sequence). V lost 2 bases and J 0 bases, leaving 4 bases between the germline ends. CDR3 nucleotides: TGTGCCAGTAGTATAATATCGAACACCGGGGAGCTGTTTTTT. Translating it yields CASSIISNTGELFF. The whole variable domain, filled in from reference TRBV19 and TRBJ2-2, reads DGGITQSPKYLFRKEGQNVTLSCEQNLNHDAMYWYRQDPGQGLRLIYYSQIVNDFQKGDIAEGYSVSREKKESFPLTVTSAQKNPTAFYLCASSIISNTGELFFGEGSRLTVL.

V gene TRBV6-2 or TRBV6-3 combines with J gene TRBJ2-7; TRBD2 might be the D (6 bases). V gave up 5 bases and J gave up 4 bases, with 12 bases separating them. CDR1 and CDR2 (germline): MNHEY, SVGEGT. This CDR3 comprises 13 residues. The CDR3 DNA sequence: TGTGCCAGCAGTGGACTATTCGTATACGAGCAGTACTTC. Protein: CASSGLFVYEQYF.

This clonotype was recorded at least ten times. The V and J genes are TRBV28 and TRBJ2-1, with 13 positions matching TRBD2. The CDR3 is made up of 15 amino acids. Germline lookup yields CDR1 MDHEN and CDR2 SYDVKM. J gave up 5 bases and V 5 bases, and 3 bases lay outside the gene matches. CDR3 nucleotide sequence: TGTGCCAGCAGTCCCGGACTAGCGGGGGACAATGAGCAGTTCTTC. Protein: CASSPGLAGDNEQFF.

This clonotype appeared a few times. The chain links TRBV5-4 to TRBJ2-1; D is possibly TRBD2 (6 bases). The V end lost 4 bases, the J end lost 1 base, and 12 bases lay between the germline ends. This CDR3 contains 15 residues. Germline V gives CDR1 SGHNT, CDR2 YYREEE (reference sequence). The CDR3 DNA reads as TGTGCCAGCAGCGAGAAGACTAGTTCCTACAATGAGCAGTTCTTC. Translation gives CASSEKTSSYNEQFF.

This clonotype was seen a handful of times. The chain has TRBV11-1 and TRBJ2-1; 8 bases are a match to TRBD2. J gave up 8 bases and V 3 bases, and 6 bases lay outside the gene matches. CDR1 and CDR2 (germline): SGHAT, FQDESV (reference sequence). The CDR3 length is 14 residues. CDR3 protein: CASSFSGNHDEQFF. CDR3 nucleotides: TGTGCCAGCAGCTTTAGCGGGAACCACGATGAGCAGTTCTTC. Full variable domain (missing parts from reference TRBV11-1 and TRBJ2-1): EAEVAQSPRYKITEKSQAVAFWCDPISGHATLYWYRQILGQGPELLVQFQDESVVDDSQLPKDRFSAERLKGVDSTLKIQPAELGDSAMYLCASSFSGNHDEQFFGPGTRLTVL.

This clonotype was detected only a few times. V usage is TRBV18 and J usage is TRBJ2-7; no reliable D call. Trimming cost V 0 bases and J 3 bases, with 9 bases left between them. The CDR3 is made up of 14 amino acids. Germline-derived CDR1 and CDR2 are KGHSH and LQKENI. CDR3 in DNA: TGTGCCAGCTCACCACCGGTTAGCCACTACGAGCAGTACTTC. Translated, it gives CASSPPVSHYEQYF.

At least ten counts were recorded for this clonotype. The chain couples TRBV7-2 to TRBJ1-6; possible D gene TRBD1, 6 bases. The V and J ends lost 2 bases and 7 bases respectively, with 9 bases between them. The CDR3 loop spans 14 amino acids. CDR1 is SGHTA and CDR2 is FQGNSA in the germline V gene. In nucleotides, the CDR3 is TGTGCCAGCAGCTTAATACAGGGCAATTCACCCCTCCACTTT. Translated: CASSLIQGNSPLHF.

This clonotype was recorded many times. V usage is TRBV12-3 or TRBV12-4 and J usage is TRBJ1-5, with 8 nucleotides matching TRBD1. V lost 4 bases and J lost 6; bases outside the gene matches: 2. There are 13 residues in the CDR3. CDR3 protein: CASSYDRGQPQHF. The CDR3 nucleotides read TGTGCCAGCAGTTATGACAGGGGTCAGCCCCAGCATTTT.

Ten or more counts support this clonotype. V is TRBV29-1 and J is TRBJ1-1, with 9 bases fitting TRBD1. The germline V gene encodes CDR1 SQVTM and CDR2 ANQGSEA. V was pared by 6 bases and J by 0 bases, with 5 bases of the junction left unmatched. CDR3 length equals 14 residues. Here the CDR3 DNA reads TGCAGCGTATCGACAGGGGGGATGAACACTGAAGCTTTCTTT. It encodes CSVSTGGMNTEAFF.

This clonotype was seen many times. The chain combines TRBV25-1 with TRBJ1-4; the D gene is possibly TRBD1 (5 bases). CDR1 and CDR2 from the germline V gene are MGHDK and SYGVNS. The CDR3 covers 12 residues. V lost 6 bases to trimming and J lost 7 bases, with 9 bases between them. The CDR3 protein is CASRSQGEKLFF. As DNA, the CDR3 is TGTGCCAGCAGGTCCCAGGGTGAAAAACTGTTTTTT. Full variable domain (missing parts from reference TRBV25-1 and TRBJ1-4): EADIYQTPRYLVIGTGKKITLECSQTMGHDKMYWYQQDPGMELHLIHYSYGVNSTEKGDLSSESTVSRIRTEHFPLTLESARPSHTSQYLCASRSQGEKLFFGSGTQLSVL.

This rearrangement joins TRBV20-1 to TRBJ1-5, with 8 bases aligning to TRBD1. This CDR3 is built from 16 residues. CDR1 and CDR2 (germline): DFQATT, SNEGSKA (reference sequence). Germline trimming cut 1 base from V and 3 bases from J; bases unmatched to any gene: 8. CDR3 DNA: TGCAGTGCTAGAGGTTCCAGGGGGCTTATCAATCAGCCCCAGCATTTT. This sequence encodes CSARGSRGLINQPQHF.

This clonotype was seen repeatedly, ten times or more. The CDR3 here is CASSNTGTDGYTF. CDR3 bases: TGTGCCAGTAGTAATACCGGGACGGATGGCTACACCTTC. This chain joins TRBV19 and TRBJ1-2; D is possibly TRBD1 (5 bases). CDR1 is LNHDA and CDR2 is SQIVND in the germline V gene (reference sequence). Trimming removed 4 bases from V and 6 bases from J, with 12 bases in between. The CDR3 loop spans 13 amino acids.

A few counts support this clonotype. V gene TRBV7-9 combines with J gene TRBJ2-1, with D uncertain. The germline gives CDR1 SEHNR, CDR2 FQNEAQ (reference sequence). CDR3 length equals 12 residues. Trimming took 1 base from V and 6 from J, leaving 4 bases between them. The CDR3 protein is CASSLDFNEQFF. The CDR3 coding sequence is TGTGCCAGCAGCTTAGACTTCAATGAGCAGTTCTTC.

This clonotype has just a few counts. The rearrangement links TRBV2 to TRBJ2-7; D is perhaps TRBD1 (6 bases). In germline, CDR1 is SNHLY, CDR2 FYNNEI. This CDR3 is 13 amino acids long. Trimming pared 4 bases from V and 3 bases from J, leaving 10 bases between. This CDR3 reads CASSGDRNYEQYF. In nucleotides, the CDR3 is TGTGCCAGCAGTGGAGACAGGAACTACGAGCAGTACTTC.

The V gene is TRBV29-1, the J gene TRBJ2-3; TRBD2 matches 8 bases. Germline V gene sequence: CDR1 SQVTM, CDR2 ANQGSEA. The CDR3 consists of 14 residues. Trimming took 4 bases from V and 2 from J; bases not matched to a gene: 5. This chain's CDR3 is CSVGSGGTTDTQYF. The CDR3 region has the DNA TGCAGCGTTGGAAGCGGGGGAACCACAGATACGCAGTATTTT.

This clonotype was counted at least ten times. This chain joins TRBV6-2 or TRBV6-3 and TRBJ2-1, with D possibly TRBD2 on 5 matching bases. The CDR3 contains 15 residues. Germline CDR1 reads MNHEY; CDR2 reads SVGEGT. V was cut by 8 bases and J by 4 bases, with 18 bases left in between. In DNA form, the CDR3 reads TGTGCCAGCTCCCCACTACTAGGTCGTTACAATGAGCAGTTCTTC. It specifies CASSPLLGRYNEQFF.

Only a few counts were recorded for this clonotype. The CDR3 sequence: CSAEKGARQTYSNQPQHF. CDR3 bases: TGCAGTGCGGAAAAGGGCGCCAGGCAGACCTATAGCAATCAGCCCCAGCATTTT. The chain is built from TRBV20-1 and TRBJ1-5; no firm D call. The germline V gene encodes CDR1 DFQATT and CDR2 SNEGSKA (reference sequence). The CDR3 runs to 18 residues. Trimming cost V 6 bases and J 0 bases, with 24 bases left between them.